Below, 24 T cell receptor beta chains from the same sample are listed, as sequenced in a study of T-cell memory formation after mild COVID-19. TCRdb fed the 5' RACE reads into MiXCR, producing one record per CDR3 protein. This table holds almost 550,000 distinct CDR3 sequences, roughly 22% found once. The sample consisted of PBMCs or a T cell subset sorted from them (not recorded which). These receptors were taken from an adult woman who had mild COVID-19 (a few samples of this study predate the infection). Cell type and time point are not known.

This chain joins TRBV24-1 and TRBJ2-7; D uncertain. Germline CDR1 is KGHDR and CDR2 is SFDVKD. The CDR3 has 13 residues. The ends were cut back, 0 bases at V and 7 bases at J, with 9 bases in the middle. CDR3 amino acids: CATSDLGIGEQYF. The CDR3 bases are TGTGCCACCAGTGATTTGGGCATCGGGGAGCAGTACTTC.

CDR3 residues: CASSPPGVYNEQFF. The CDR3 DNA sequence: TGTGCCAGCAGCCCCCCGGGAGTTTACAATGAGCAGTTCTTC. The chain links TRBV5-4 to TRBJ2-1; maybe TRBD2 (6 bases). The CDR3 totals 14 residues. The germline CDR1 and CDR2 sequences are SGHNT and YYREEE (reference sequence). The V and J ends lost 4 bases and 4 bases respectively, with 12 bases between them.

The V and J genes are TRBV6-2 or TRBV6-3 and TRBJ2-7; 9 nucleotides line up with TRBD2. The CDR3 totals 14 residues. In germline, CDR1 is MNHEY, CDR2 SVGEGT. Trimming took 6 bases from V and 3 from J; bases not matched to a gene: 6. CDR3 DNA sequence: TGTGCCAGCAGAAATAGCGGGGGTATCTACGAGCAGTACTTC. This codes for CASRNSGGIYEQYF.

The CDR3: CASSTGLPLNEQFF. CDR3 DNA: TGTGCCAGCAGTACCGGACTACCCCTAAATGAGCAGTTCTTC. The chain employs TRBV28 and TRBJ2-1; D may be TRBD2 (6 bases). This CDR3 is 14 amino acids long. The germline V and J ends were trimmed by 5 bases and 7 bases, with 15 bases remaining between them. Germline lookup yields CDR1 MDHEN and CDR2 SYDVKM.

At least ten counts were recorded for this clonotype. The chain has TRBV12-3 or TRBV12-4 and TRBJ2-7; 7 bases align to TRBD1. The V segment lost 1 base and the J segment 3 bases; nucleotides outside the gene matches: 9. The CDR3 length is 16 residues. The CDR3, as DNA: TGTGCCAGCAGTTTAGGAGGGGGCGCGGTAGGCTACGAGCAGTACTTC. Its protein product is CASSLGGGAVGYEQYF.

V usage is TRBV7-6 and J usage is TRBJ2-2, with 11 bases fitting TRBD2. After removal of 6 bases from V and 1 base from J, the junction contained 4 bases not matched to a gene. Germline-derived CDR1 and CDR2 are SGHVS and FNYEAQ. The CDR3 is 16 amino acids. For the CDR3, the DNA is TGTGCCAGCAGAACCGGGACTAGCGGGAACACCGGGGAGCTGTTTTTT. Protein sequence: CASRTGTSGNTGELFF.

This chain uses TRBV27 with TRBJ2-7, with TRBD1 as a possible D gene (6 bases). V shed 6 bases and J shed 2 bases, with 11 bases lying between them. There are 13 residues in the CDR3. Germline values: CDR1 MNHEY, CDR2 SMNVEV (reference sequence). This CDR3 is CASSRGDPYEQYF. The CDR3 DNA reads TGTGCCAGCAGCAGGGGAGATCCCTACGAGCAGTACTTC.

The CDR3 sequence is CASSFSGTTSSGNTIYF. As DNA, the CDR3 is TGTGCCAGCAGTTTCTCCGGCACAACTAGCTCTGGAAACACCATATATTTT. V gene TRBV27 combines with J gene TRBJ1-3; D gene unclear. The CDR3 sequence is 17 residues long. The germline V and J ends were trimmed by 3 bases and 0 bases, with 15 bases remaining between them. Germline values: CDR1 MNHEY, CDR2 SMNVEV (reference sequence).

The chain uses TRBV7-2 and TRBJ2-2, with 11 bases identical to TRBD2. This CDR3 is 16 amino acids long. The V and J ends lost 1 base and 7 bases, in that order; junction bases with no gene match: 5. Germline CDR1 is SGHTA and CDR2 is FQGNSA. CDR3 DNA: TGTGCCAGCAGCTTAGTTGGTGGGACTAGCGGCGGGGAGCTGTTTTTT. It is translated as CASSLVGGTSGGELFF.

This clonotype has a handful of counts. The chain carries TRBV15 and TRBJ2-1; 14 bases match TRBD2. After removal of 4 bases from V and 7 bases from J, the junction contained 6 bases not matched to a gene. There are 16 residues in the CDR3. Germline V lookup: CDR1 LNHNV, CDR2 YYDKDF (reference sequence). Here the CDR3 DNA reads TGTGCCACCAGCACAAACAGACTAGCGGGAGGGAATGAGCAGTTCTTC. It specifies CATSTNRLAGGNEQFF.

The chain combines TRBV5-1 with TRBJ2-2; D may be TRBD2 (6 bases). This CDR3 region has 15 residues. V lost 1 base, J lost 7 bases, and 14 bases lay in between. The germline gives CDR1 SGHRS, CDR2 YFSETQ. CDR3 loop: CASSLTLAEGGELFF. The CDR3 coding sequence is TGCGCCAGCAGCTTGACGTTAGCGGAGGGCGGGGAGCTGTTTTTT.

In this sample, this clonotype turned up a few times. The chain links TRBV6-6 to TRBJ2-1; 7 nucleotides match TRBD2. Germline trimming cut 0 bases from V and 4 bases from J; bases unmatched to any gene: 6. CDR1 and CDR2 from the germline V gene are MNHNY and SVGAGI (reference sequence). CDR3 length: 16 amino acids. The CDR3 bases are TGTGCCAGCAGTTACTCCGGCCTAGCGGTTTACAATGAGCAGTTCTTC. Protein: CASSYSGLAVYNEQFF.

The chain joins TRBV20-1 to TRBJ1-2, with a possible D match to TRBD1 (5 bases). This CDR3 has 12 amino acids. The V and J ends lost 5 bases and 0 bases respectively, with 7 bases between them. Germline V CDR1 and CDR2: DFQATT, SNEGSKA (reference sequence). DNA of the CDR3: TGCAGTGCTGGGGGAGCTAACTATGGCTACACCTTC. This encodes CSAGGANYGYTF.

This clonotype occurred a few times. The chain employs TRBV27 and TRBJ2-1; possible D gene TRBD1, 5 bases. Trimming shortened V by 2 bases and J by 10 bases, and 15 bases separated the two germline ends. CDR1 and CDR2 (germline): MNHEY, SMNVEV (reference sequence). The CDR3 spans 14 residues. CDR3 coding DNA: TGTGCCAGCAGTTTAGGGGCACTGACCCGAGAGCAGTTCTTC. Translated, it gives CASSLGALTREQFF.

This clonotype occurred a few times. The chain carries TRBV12-3 or TRBV12-4 and TRBJ2-5; 10 bases are a match to TRBD1. The ends lost 3 bases at V and 7 bases at J; junction bases unmatched: 8. This CDR3 is 15 amino acids long. CDR3 amino acids: CASSFRGQGKGTQYF. The CDR3 nucleotides read TGTGCCAGCAGTTTCCGGGGACAGGGGAAGGGGACCCAGTACTTC.

In its sample, this clonotype was seen a few times. The V gene is TRBV13, the J gene TRBJ2-7; 9 bases match TRBD2. The V and J ends lost 0 bases and 0 bases, in that order; junction bases with no gene match: 6. Germline values: CDR1 PRHDT, CDR2 FYEKMQ (reference sequence). The CDR3 is made up of 17 amino acids. CDR3 sequence (DNA): TGTGCCAGCAGCTTAGGCCTCGCGGGGGGGAGCTCCTACGAGCAGTACTTC. Amino acids: CASSLGLAGGSSYEQYF.

The chain combines TRBV24-1 with TRBJ2-5; perhaps TRBD2 as D (5 bases). The CDR3 loop spans 15 amino acids. Germline values: CDR1 KGHDR, CDR2 SFDVKD. V gave up 3 bases and J gave up 2 bases, with 12 bases separating them. The CDR3 DNA is TGTGCCACCAGTGATGCGGCAGGACTTCAAGAGACCCAGTACTTC. Translation: CATSDAAGLQETQYF.

The rearrangement uses TRBV4-1 and TRBJ1-5, with D tentatively TRBD1 (5 bases). Germline CDR1 MGHRA, CDR2 YSYEKL. V lost 0 bases and J 4 bases, leaving 13 bases between the germline ends. This CDR3 comprises 16 residues. The CDR3 protein is CASSQDLGALNQPQHF. The DNA of the CDR3 is TGCGCCAGCAGCCAAGATCTAGGGGCGTTAAATCAGCCCCAGCATTTT.

The chain recombines TRBV24-1 with TRBJ2-1; D perhaps matches TRBD2 (6 bases). The CDR3 runs 16 residues. The V gene's germline CDR1 is KGHDR and CDR2 SFDVKD. The V end lost 0 bases, the J end lost 1 base, and 9 bases lay between the germline ends. The CDR3 sequence is CATSDLTSSSYNEQFF. In DNA form, the CDR3 reads TGTGCCACCAGTGATTTGACTAGCTCGTCCTACAATGAGCAGTTCTTC.

This clonotype was seen ten or more times. The V gene is TRBV29-1, the J gene TRBJ2-2; 7 bases agree with TRBD2. CDR1 and CDR2 from the germline V gene are SQVTM and ANQGSEA. The CDR3 has 13 residues. With 6 bases clipped from V and 2 bases from J, the junction kept 3 bases outside the gene matches. The chain's CDR3 is CSVTSSNTGELFF. The CDR3 DNA reads TGCAGCGTGACTAGCTCAAACACCGGGGAGCTGTTTTTT.

The chain joins TRBV29-1 to TRBJ2-7, with 7 bases identical to TRBD1. The V gene's germline CDR1 is SQVTM and CDR2 ANQGSEA. J gave up 0 bases and V 6 bases, and 5 bases lay outside the gene matches. The length of the CDR3 is 13 residues. CDR3 DNA sequence: TGCAGCGTATTAACAGGGGACTCCTACGAGCAGTACTTC. Amino acids: CSVLTGDSYEQYF.

This clonotype was recorded a few times. The J gene is TRBJ1-2, the V gene TRBV24-1; 7 bases match TRBD1. V gave up 3 bases and J gave up 7 bases; unmatched junction bases: 7. CDR1 is KGHDR and CDR2 is SFDVKD in the germline V gene. CDR3 size: 14 residues. This CDR3 reads CATSDVTGTGGYTF. CDR3 sequence (DNA): TGTGCCACCAGTGATGTGACAGGGACGGGTGGCTACACCTTC.

This chain uses TRBV7-3 with TRBJ2-5, with D unresolved. The V gene lost 0 bases and the J gene lost 3 bases, with 8 bases spanning the gap. Germline values: CDR1 SGHTA, CDR2 FQGTGA. The CDR3 contains 14 residues. The CDR3 bases are TGTGCCAGCAGCTTAACGAAGAGCGAAGAGACCCAGTACTTC. Protein product: CASSLTKSEETQYF.

This clonotype was found a few times. This chain uses TRBV4-2 with TRBJ2-7; 11 bases are shared with TRBD1. J gave up 0 bases and V 4 bases, and 5 bases lay outside the gene matches. This CDR3 is built from 16 residues. Germline V gene data show CDR1 as LGHNA and CDR2 as YNFKEQ. CDR3 sequence (DNA): TGTGCCAGCAGCCCCGCCGGGACAGGGGGCTCCTACGAGCAGTACTTC. Its translation is CASSPAGTGGSYEQYF.